This T cell receptor (beta chain) stems from a study of PD-1 blockade in classical Hodgkin lymphoma. Whole-study context: Once every 2 weeks, patients received intravenous nivolumab at 3 mg/kg.

The time point: cycle 4 day 1 (C4D1), after less than seven weeks of nivolumab. Every one of the patients relapsed after autologous stem cell transplantation (brentuximab vedotin exposure was variable). Complete response, partial response or progressive disease were the best responses. Data came from immunoSEQ multiplex PCR; TCRdb stores just in-frame clones and leaves some out. The repertoire holds about 20,000 clones, with more than 75% as singletons. Overall study findings and caveats: Relative to healthy donors, newly diagnosed patients reportedly had lower baseline TCR diversity, which was reported as lower still in relapsed/refractory patients. TCR diversity in CD4+, not CD8+, cells rose significantly by C4D1.

With regard to this clone: Its antigen is not identified.

Germline lookup yields CDR1 SGHRS and CDR2 YFSETQ. This CDR3 is built from 14 residues. V shed 3 bases and J shed 0 bases, with 10 bases lying between them. The input for sequencing was peripheral blood mononuclear cells (PBMCs), taken before the fourth cycle of nivolumab. The receptor was isolated from a human donor with classical Hodgkin lymphoma. This sequence joins TRBV5-1 and TRBJ2-7; D possibly uses TRBD1 or TRBD2 (5 bases each). The CDR3 sequence is CASSSSGTSYEQYF. The CDR3 DNA sequence: TGCGCCAGCAGCTCCTCCGGGACCTCCTACGAGCAGTACTTC.